This T cell receptor (beta chain) was identified during a study of T cells in Graves' hyperthyroidism and ophthalmopathy. Overall study findings and caveats: Model-based prediction identified ophthalmopathy a median 6.5 months prior to its onset. From stable hyperthyroidism, ophthalmopathy was set apart by a 13 V-J model. Most thyroid clonotypes expanded above 0.001 were also detected in blood.

RNA transcripts provided the source from which TCR beta CDR3 regions were amplified. A first-round RT-PCR of the TCR CDR3 used the HTBI primer set. TCRdb ran MiXCR on the multiplex PCR reads and lists one entry per CDR3 protein. Here the sample spans about 400,000 distinct CDR3 sequences, over 11% being singletons. Concerning this clonotype itself: Its antigen is as yet unknown. This may come from a read error, since a much larger clone is one base off.

The authors took PBMCs from over 8.5 ml fresh peripheral blood. The receptor was isolated from a man aged 45-65 years with Graves' ophthalmopathy. The material sequenced was blood.

The CDR3 is CASRQVVSRTGSYGYTF. Here the CDR3 DNA reads TGTGCCAGCAGACAAGTCGTTTCAAGGACAGGTTCCTATGGCTACACCTTC. The rearrangement links TRBV27 to TRBJ1-2; 7 bases map to TRBD1. CDR3 length: 17 amino acids. Trimming took 6 bases from V and 4 from J; bases not matched to a gene: 17. CDR1 and CDR2 from the germline V gene are MNHEY and SMNVEV (reference sequence).